This TCR beta chain was sequenced in a study of vaccination and CD4 T cells after COVID-19. Across the study: Post-vaccine specimens were obtained a median 72 days after dose two (range 14 to 241). Findings of the study overall: Convalescent patients were relatively few, and early post-infection timepoints were missing. The appearance of a median approximately 90% of reactive clones in convalescent patients occurred only post-vaccination.

Time point noted: late sampling 161 to 241 days after vaccination in a few convalescent patients. This CDR3 is built from 14 residues. V lost 4 bases, J lost 2 bases, and 3 bases stayed unmatched. CDR1 is SGHDT and CDR2 is YYEEEE in the germline V gene. Using its own MiXCR run on the PCR reads, TCRdb lists one record per CDR3 protein. The data show about 31,000 distinct CDR3 sequences, 49% seen once. Comments on this clonotype: Its antigen remains unidentified.

The input for sequencing was CD4+ T cells from blood, taken about 7 months after SARS-CoV-2 vaccination. J is TRBJ1-2 and V is TRBV5-6, with 9 bases matching TRBD1. The source of this sequence is a human donor who had recovered from COVID-19. The CDR3 is CASSGGTGNYGYTF. The CDR3 DNA reads as TGTGCCAGCAGCGGGGGGACAGGGAACTATGGCTACACCTTC.